The 21 T cell receptor beta chains listed next were all sequenced from one sample in a study of Ad26.COV2.S vaccination and SARS-CoV-2 variants. Profiling relied on immunoSEQ multiplex PCR, and the TCRdb table lists in-frame clones only, not all of them. This sample has just over 350,000 clones; 90% to 95% occur once, and the top ten carry 3% to 5%. Sequenced here: peripheral blood, sampled after recovery from COVID-19. Source of these receptors: a human donor who had recovered from COVID-19.

This chain uses TRBV7-9 with TRBJ1-6; 9 positions agree with TRBD1. Germline lookup yields CDR1 SEHNR and CDR2 FQNEAQ (reference sequence). V lost 4 bases, J lost 6 bases, and 10 bases stayed unmatched. This CDR3 has 17 amino acids. This CDR3 is CASSWGTGGAGNSPLHF. CDR3 sequence (DNA): TGTGCCAGCAGCTGGGGTACAGGGGGCGCGGGTAATTCACCCCTCCACTTT. The entire variable domain, with the rest obtained from reference TRBV7-9 and TRBJ1-6, is as follows: DTGVSQNPRHKITKRGQNVTFRCDPISEHNRLYWYRQTLGQGPEFLTYFQNEAQLEKSRLLSDRFSAERPKGSFSTLEIQRTEQGDSAMYLCASSWGTGGAGNSPLHFGNGTRLTVT.

J is TRBJ2-5 and V is TRBV5-1; 9 positions match TRBD2. V lost 3 bases to trimming and J lost 2 bases; unmatched junction nucleotides: 8. Germline lookup yields CDR1 SGHRS and CDR2 YFSETQ. The CDR3 is made up of 16 amino acids. In nucleotides, the CDR3 is TGCGCCAGCAGCTCTCGGACTAGCGCGTTACAAGAGACCCAGTACTTC. As protein: CASSSRTSALQETQYF.

This clone was counted a few times. The V gene is TRBV6-1, the J gene TRBJ2-7; D is ambiguous. The V end was cut by 2 bases, the J end by 6 bases, with 11 bases between. Germline V lookup: CDR1 MNHNS, CDR2 SASEGT. The CDR3 extends over 13 amino acids. As DNA, the CDR3 is TGTGCCAGCAGTGAAAGATGGTTGAGCGAGCAGTACTTC. This gives the protein CASSERWLSEQYF.

The gene calls are TRBV5-4 and TRBJ1-2; no definite D call. The V end lost 5 bases, the J end lost 8 bases, and 25 bases lay between the germline ends. This CDR3 is built from 16 residues. Germline V gene data show CDR1 as SGHNT and CDR2 as YYREEE (reference sequence). The CDR3 coding sequence is TGTGCCAGCAGTTTTGTAAACCTAATGGGGAAGTCCGGCTACACCTTC. This codes for CASSFVNLMGKSGYTF.

This chain links TRBV28 with TRBJ1-5; 7 positions agree with TRBD1. J gave up 4 bases and V 6 bases, and 6 bases lay outside the gene matches. Per germline, CDR1 MDHEN and CDR2 SYDVKM. The CDR3 is 14 amino acids. The CDR3 sequence: CASSEGTVNQPQHF. The CDR3 bases are TGTGCCAGCAGCGAGGGGACAGTAAATCAGCCCCAGCATTTT.

The genes are TRBV6-5 and TRBJ1-3, with TRBD1 as a possible D gene (6 bases). With 2 bases removed from V and 4 bases from J, the gap between germline ends came to 12 bases. This CDR3 has 15 residues. In germline, CDR1 is MNHEY, CDR2 SVGAGI. In nucleotides, the CDR3 is TGTGCCAGCAGTTACCAGGGGAATTCAGGAAACACCATATATTTT. This encodes CASSYQGNSGNTIYF.

This clone has more than one count but fewer than ten. The chain has TRBV11-2 and TRBJ2-3, with D possibly being TRBD1 (6 bases). The tail of the sequence fits TRBJ1-5 better, so the J call may be wrong. The CDR3 extends over 16 amino acids. CDR1 and CDR2 (germline): SGHAT, FQNNGV. CDR3 sequence: CASSLDRASGGLLQHF. The CDR3 nucleotides are TGTGCCAGCAGCTTAGATAGGGCTAGCGGGGGGCTGCTACAGCATTTT.

This chain uses TRBV6-4 with TRBJ1-1, with 8 positions matching TRBD1. The J segment lost 5 bases and the V segment lost 4 bases, leaving 15 bases of the junction unmatched. The CDR3 covers 17 residues. CDR1 MRHNA and CDR2 SNTAGT come from the germline V gene. CDR3 region: CASSGDRFGLLTTEAFF. The CDR3, as DNA: TGTGCCAGCAGTGGGGACAGGTTCGGTCTCTTAACAACTGAAGCTTTCTTT.

This chain joins TRBV27 and TRBJ1-1; unclear D gene. Germline V CDR1 and CDR2: MNHEY, SMNVEV (reference sequence). The ends were cut back, 2 bases at V and 8 bases at J, with 12 bases in the middle. This CDR3 has 13 amino acids. The CDR3 DNA reads TGTGCCAGCAGTTTAGTAGGTACAGAGGAAGCTTTCTTT. Translated: CASSLVGTEEAFF.

The chain employs TRBV27 and TRBJ2-4; the match to TRBD1 covers 9 bases. The length of the CDR3 is 15 residues. V trimming: 5 bases; J trimming: 3 bases; junction bases outside the gene matches: 5. Germline-derived CDR1 and CDR2 are MNHEY and SMNVEV (reference sequence). CDR3 amino acids: CASSPQGAGKNIQYF. The CDR3 region has the DNA TGTGCCAGCAGTCCACAGGGGGCGGGCAAAAACATTCAGTACTTC.

J is TRBJ1-6 and V is TRBV19; TRBD1 might be the D (5 bases). Per the germline V gene, CDR1 is LNHDA and CDR2 is SQIVND (reference sequence). V was pared by 5 bases and J by 9 bases, with 17 bases between. CDR3 size: 15 residues. The CDR3 bases are TGTGCCAGTAGTGACGTGGGGACCGGGCGTTCACCCCTCCACTTT. It is translated as CASSDVGTGRSPLHF. Looking up the rest from reference TRBV19 and TRBJ1-6 gives the full variable domain: DGGITQSPKYLFRKEGQNVTLSCEQNLNHDAMYWYRQDPGQGLRLIYYSQIVNDFQKGDIAEGYSVSREKKESFPLTVTSAQKNPTAFYLCASSDVGTGRSPLHFGNGTRLTVT.

This sequence joins TRBV7-8 and TRBJ2-6, with 7 positions matching TRBD1. V dropped 5 bases and J dropped 0; count of bases not matched to a gene: 4. The CDR3 is made up of 16 amino acids. CDR1 is SGHVS and CDR2 is FQNEAQ in the germline V gene. The DNA for the CDR3 is TGTGCCAGCAGCAGGGACAGCCACTCTGGGGCCAACGTCCTGACTTTC. Residues: CASSRDSHSGANVLTF.

This chain links TRBV5-4 with TRBJ2-3; D may correspond to TRBD1 or TRBD2 (6 bases each). The germline V gene encodes CDR1 SGHNT and CDR2 YYREEE (reference sequence). This CDR3 is 14 amino acids long. The germline V and J ends were trimmed by 4 bases and 2 bases, with 11 bases remaining between them. CDR3 amino acids: CASSRGLHTDTQYF. The CDR3 DNA reads as TGTGCCAGCAGCCGGGGGCTCCACACAGATACGCAGTATTTT.

The gene calls are TRBV7-2 and TRBJ1-3; no reliable D call. The CDR3 is made up of 14 amino acids. Germline CDR1 reads SGHTA; CDR2 reads FQGNSA. The V end lost 1 base, the J end lost 1 base, and 5 bases lay between the germline ends. Here the CDR3 reads CASSLVVSGNTIYF. CDR3 DNA: TGTGCCAGCAGCTTAGTGGTTTCTGGAAACACCATATATTTT.

The chain has TRBV6-5 and TRBJ2-3; tentatively, D is TRBD1 (7 bases). Trimming shortened V by 5 bases and J by 0 bases, and 9 bases separated the two germline ends. Germline-derived CDR1 and CDR2 are MNHEY and SVGAGI. The CDR3 has 14 residues. The CDR3 here is CASSPGGSTDTQYF. CDR3 coding DNA: TGTGCCAGCAGTCCAGGGGGGAGCACAGATACGCAGTATTTT.

CDR3 DNA: TGTGCCAGCAGTTACTCGGGGTACTCTGAAGCTTTCTTT. Translating gives CASSYSGYSEAFF. The gene calls are TRBV6-5 and TRBJ1-1; D gene unclear. Germline loops: CDR1 MNHEY, CDR2 SVGAGI. The V gene lost 0 bases and the J gene lost 6 bases, with 8 bases spanning the gap. The CDR3 covers 13 residues.

The chain joins TRBV7-9 to TRBJ2-3; D might be TRBD1 or TRBD2, each matching 7 bases. The CDR3 length is 18 residues. Germline V gene data show CDR1 as SEHNR and CDR2 as FQNEAQ (reference sequence). The germline V and J ends were trimmed by 1 base and 2 bases, with 19 bases remaining between them. The DNA for the CDR3 is TGTGCCAGCAGCTTAGGGCCCCAGGGGGGGTCGCCCACAGATACGCAGTATTTT. Residues: CASSLGPQGGSPTDTQYF.

This chain connects TRBV6-1 to TRBJ2-5, with 8 positions matching TRBD2. V lost 4 bases, J lost 4 bases, and 11 bases stayed unmatched. Germline assignment: CDR1 MNHNS and CDR2 SASEGT. The CDR3 is 16 residues long. The CDR3 coding sequence is TGTGCCAGCAGTGTAGAGGGGCGGGGGGCGTTAGAGACCCAGTACTTC. It encodes CASSVEGRGALETQYF.

This clone was seen a single time. V usage is TRBV6-5 and J usage is TRBJ2-7; D unresolved. Germline-derived CDR1 and CDR2 are MNHEY and SVGAGI. The CDR3 has 15 residues. V was cut by 4 bases and J by 3 bases, with 16 bases left in between. CDR3 nucleotides: TGTGCCAGCAGTTTGGCGGCTTATCAAGACTACGAGCAGTACTTC. Its protein product is CASSLAAYQDYEQYF.

Details on this clone: The sample has other DNA sequences that encode this CDR3 too. This sequence joins TRBV12-3 or TRBV12-4 and TRBJ1-1; D gene uncertain. CDR3 length: 13 amino acids. Trimming cost V 3 bases and J 4 bases, with 9 bases left between them. The CDR3 DNA follows: TGTGCCAGCAGTTTGGGCCGGGGCACTGAAGCTTTCTTT. As protein: CASSLGRGTEAFF.

CDR3 sequence: CASSPKTGNSLYGYTF. CDR3 coding DNA: TGCGCCAGCAGCCCCAAGACAGGAAATAGCCTCTATGGCTACACCTTC. This chain connects TRBV5-1 to TRBJ1-2; the D gene is possibly TRBD1 (6 bases). V lost 4 bases to trimming and J lost 4 bases, with 20 bases between them. CDR1 is SGHRS, CDR2 YFSETQ, per germline. The CDR3 has 16 residues.